Below, 2 T cell receptor beta chains from the same sample are listed, as sequenced in a study of T cell repertoires and HLA-DP antigens. Repertoires were generated with immunoSEQ multiplex PCR, while TCRdb's copy carries only in-frame clones and drops some. The repertoire holds some 110,000 clones, nearly 95% seen once, with approximately 0.29% in the top ten. These receptors have no known antigen. The sample consisted of CD4+ T cells from PBMCs. The receptor set was obtained from a woman aged 18 to 35 in good health and CMV-seronegative.

Concerning this clone itself: Additional DNA sequences in this sample encode the identical CDR3. The V gene is TRBV19, the J gene TRBJ1-2; possible D gene TRBD1, 6 bases. Germline assignment: CDR1 LNHDA and CDR2 SQIVND (reference sequence). The CDR3 totals 13 residues. Trimming removed 4 bases from V and 2 bases from J, with 8 bases in between. CDR3 region: CASSRTENYGYTF. CDR3 in DNA: TGTGCCAGTAGTAGGACAGAGAACTATGGCTACACCTTC.

The chain employs TRBV18 and TRBJ1-2; D uncertain. CDR1 and CDR2 from the germline V gene are KGHSH and LQKENI. Trimming stripped 3 bases from V and 0 bases from J, with 5 bases between. The CDR3 totals 13 residues. The CDR3 nucleotides are TGTGCCAGCTCACCGTCAGCTAACTATGGCTACACCTTC. Residues: CASSPSANYGYTF.